The subject of this entry is one T cell receptor (beta chain). Its antigen is still unknown. Within one base of it there is no much larger clone, and no base qualities were kept. The cohort comprised around 700 healthy bone marrow donors. Cohort members were all nominally healthy when sampled, although unrecorded immune exposures were likely present. The donor was CMV seronegative and belonged to the group of 352 seronegative cohort members. Each donor provided a peripheral blood sample, and peripheral blood mononuclear cells were used for TCR beta sequencing. Genomic DNA extraction from the blood cell samples was performed with the Qiagen DNeasy Blood Extraction Kit. Library prep was done by the immunoSEQ multiplex PCR assay. For the multiplex PCR, a mixture combining 60 forward primers for TCR Vbeta segments and 13 reverse primers for TCR Jbeta segments was used. A multiplex PCR assay on genomic DNA amplified the CDR3 region of rearranged TCR beta genes. The amplified TCR beta libraries were sequenced on the Illumina HiSeq System as 87-base-pair reads. For the original study's pipeline: In a later analysis, some 80 million unique TCR beta chains were counted across the roughly 610 repertoires, and roughly 11 million of these chains were shared by at least two donors. A nearest-neighbor algorithm error-corrected the raw reads and collapsed the reads into unique sequences, merging closely related sequences to remove PCR and sequencing errors. To assign V, D and J gene segments, CDR3 sequences were aligned to IMGT reference sequences. Each retained sequence needed at least a six-nucleotide match to both a V gene segment and a J gene segment. A rearrangement counted as productive if the CDR3 had no stop codons and remained in frame with V and J, and every other rearrangement counted as non-productive. Following IMGT convention, CDR3 was defined as the stretch from the second conserved V-encoded cysteine to the conserved J-encoded phenylalanine. In an earlier analysis of some 550 of the donors, sequences lacking an unambiguous match to a single V gene segment were excluded. In an earlier analysis of approximately 590 of the donors, V segments were called functional above 56.7% productive rearrangements and were called segregating when the between-donor standard deviation exceeded 5%. A statistical classification framework was built to diagnose cytomegalovirus status from the catalog of TCR beta chain sequences. V and J gene assignment, in a later analysis, came from comparing TCR nucleotide sequences with IMGT/GENE-DB human TR gene sequences. The TCRdist pipeline was used in a later analysis to assign CDR3 sequences and most-parsimonious VDJ recombination scenarios. In a later analysis, each TCR beta chain was defined by its CDR3 amino acid sequence together with its V-gene family, and reads lacking a unique V-gene family were excluded. A later analysis removed 592 highly shared, low-generation-probability nucleotide sequences to deal with suspected cross-contamination and a sequencing artifact. In a later analysis, a clonal expansion index was calculated for each public chain from normalized within-repertoire ranks of inferred template counts. A later analysis computed generation probabilities with a VDJ recombination model fitted to out-of-frame rearrangements, and checked the results against IGoR. In a later analysis, TCR-TCR, TCR-HLA and TCR-CMV co-occurrence was scored with hypergeometric tests, and a repertoire-size bias correction was applied to TCR pairs. To estimate false discovery rates, a later analysis permuted the HLA or CMV assignments 20 times. A later analysis grouped co-occurring TCRs with DBSCAN, adding TCRdist sequence similarity when clustering within HLA-allele-positive subsets. Co-occurrence clustering excluded repertoires with fewer than 30,000 or more than 120,000 public chains, plus five with anomalous nucleotide sharing. Drawn from immuneACCESS, this table holds only the in-frame rearrangements with V and J called that TCRdb kept. Clones are partly lost; checked studies trace under half to an unresolved V gene and leave the rest unexplained. V and J calls and clone size come straight from that table; D and trimming were deduced from the DNA. This sample holds 150,000 to 200,000 clones; about 81% were observed only once. 2% to 2.5% of the sample rests with the top ten.

The data were taken from a study of cytomegalovirus exposure and HLA in healthy donors listed by TCRdb under 2017. Describing the broader study: In an earlier analysis of roughly 500 of the donors, approximately 260 Gb of sequence data and approximately 120 million unique TCR beta sequences from about 180 million T cells were reported. About 300 gigabases of sequencing data and tens of millions of unique TCR sequences were included in an early release covering about 700 HLA-typed donors. Among the roughly 430 genotyped donors, about 85% belonged to the genetic ancestry cluster associated with self-reported Caucasian donors. The study aimed to test whether cataloging public T cell receptors could reveal signatures of past pathogen exposure. The study used immunosequencing to profile the T cell repertoires of 666 subjects and linked those repertoires to cytomegalovirus serostatus. Along with the approximately 600-subject first cohort, a separate validation cohort of over a hundred different subjects was used. The study combined high-throughput TCR immunosequencing, statistical association of individual TCRs with disease status, and machine learning to predict cytomegalovirus infection status. A later analysis re-analyzed previously published TCR beta repertoires from 500 to 700 donors and added high-resolution HLA genotyping to study TCR occurrence patterns. Rather than using new phenotypic data, the later analysis identified candidate immune exposures from TCR beta sequences and from how often those sequences occurred across donors. In an earlier analysis of roughly 540 of the donors, high-throughput TCR beta sequencing was used to judge whether each TCR beta V gene segment behaved as functional or pseudogenic. Donor age, sex, ethnicity and CMV serostatus were compiled together with the repertoire data. A later genetic analysis used genome-wide SNP genotypes for about 60% of the roughly 700 donors, treating that subset as a discovery cohort. All discovery cohort repertoires had been generated using a single sequencing platform. HLA typing covered class I and class II loci at four-digit resolution. Typing coverage differed by locus: A, B, C, DRB1 and DQB1 were typed in roughly 620-640 donors, DQA1 in approximately 520, DPA1 in 600 to 610, and DPB1 in just under 490. Roughly 5 DR-DQ haplotypes were handled as single units for association and clustering, since linkage in the cohort was strong. Across around 400 genotyped donors of the cohort, an average of about 200,000 unique TCR beta nucleotide sequences per donor were sequenced, and approximately 17% of those sequences were non-productive.

The full study reports these points: Because HLA typing was unavailable for some donors at each locus, only the typed subset was used in association tests. Specific HLA alleles were associated with some 15,000 TCR beta sequences at a false discovery rate of 0.05 in a later analysis. Three of the identified cytomegalovirus-associated TCR beta chains were confirmed in vitro to be specific for cytomegalovirus antigens. Some 16 rarely observed V segments, including chromosome 9 orphons, were excluded from the earlier analysis of several hundred of the donors because counts were too low. Across donors, most TCR sequences were observed very rarely, whereas some public TCRs were present in many individuals. In an earlier analysis of around 600 of the donors, most TCR beta V segments were observed in productive rearrangements about 87% or about 30% of the time, broadly matching IMGT annotations. A further reported finding was that TCR beta sequences accurately predicted the HLA-A and HLA-B alleles for most subjects in the first cohort. The study gave a list of 150 to 200 TCR beta chains associated with cytomegalovirus. A cluster of highly shared sequence variants was judged likely to represent a technical artifact of the sequencing pipeline. In a later genetic analysis, fewer N-insertions in productive TCRs were reported among donors in an Asian-associated ancestry cluster than the approximately 670-donor mean. In a later analysis, HLA-associated TCR beta chains were found to be more clonally expanded and to have lower generation probabilities than equally common non-associated chains. In a later analysis, most CMV-associated TCR beta chains were found to appear HLA-restricted, with HLA associations seemingly driven largely by CMV exposure. For the cohort, immune exposure information was limited to CMV serostatus. A later genetic analysis associated a missense DCLRE1C variant with V-gene and J-gene trimming of TCR beta chains, and an independent cohort replicated the association. Linkage disequilibrium might explain the correlated functional status among segregating V segments, but an unknown experimental factor could not be excluded. Strong co-occurrence of HLA alleles, especially DR and DQ, made assigning TCR associations to individual alleles difficult. Some IMGT-functional V segments, including TRBV6-2 and TRBV6-3, could not be distinguished by the 87-base-pair reads and were therefore excluded. Presence/absence analyses assumed roughly uniform sequencing depth across donors, an assumption that may not hold. The classifier was reported to diagnose cytomegalovirus status with high specificity and sensitivity in both the original cohort and the validation cohort. According to a later analysis, parvovirus B19, influenza, CMV and Epstein-Barr virus appeared linked to several top co-occurrence clusters. In a later analysis, TCR association rates were found to vary across HLA loci, with the most associated TCRs seen for DRB1 alleles and the fewest for HLA-C alleles. Only TCR beta chains were sequenced in this cohort, and the absence of alpha or paired-chain data limited detectable features. According to the authors, the approach could potentially be generalized to other disease states and immunological phenotypes.

Based on the germline V gene (reference sequence), the CDR1 and CDR2 sequences are LNHDA and SQIVND. Trimming leaves V shorter by 4 bases and J shorter by 4 bases, with the junction holding 13 bases beyond the gene matches. Inclusive of the bounding cysteine and phenylalanine, the CDR3 is 19 residues long. The only DNA kept is the CDR3, 57 bases in frame from the first base. The sample was PBMCs. The sequence derives from a woman aged 30 to 39 in good health and CMV-seronegative. The chain couples TRBV19 to TRBJ2-2; TRBD2 aligns with 12 central bases. In nucleotide form, the sequence is TGTGCCAGTAGTAGGGACCCTCTACTAGCGGGAGGTTCCACCGGGGAGCTGTTTTTT. It codes for CASSRDPLLAGGSTGELFF.